The 17 T cell receptor beta chains below were found in one sample sequenced in a study of blood T cells in healthy people across ages. A second PCR, run for roughly 7 to 12 cycles, used a sample-barcoded 5' primer plus a J-beta primer mix. From the 5' RACE reads, TCRdb called clonotypes with MiXCR, one entry per CDR3 protein. There are approximately 1.5 million distinct CDR3 sequences in the sample; 40% to 45% occur only once, and 4% lies in the top ten. The sequenced sample was blood. The receptor source for this set is a young woman in good health.

This clonotype has just a few counts. J is TRBJ1-1 and V is TRBV27; the D is unclear. With 9 bases removed from V and 4 bases from J, the gap between germline ends came to 18 bases. CDR1 and CDR2 (germline): MNHEY, SMNVEV (reference sequence). The CDR3 loop spans 14 amino acids. The CDR3 region is CASKAIEWGTEAFF. The CDR3 DNA reads as TGTGCCAGTAAAGCGATAGAGTGGGGCACTGAAGCTTTCTTT.

Note on this clonotype: Relative to the germline gene, one junction end is altered; a read error may explain this. This chain joins TRBV3-1 and TRBJ1-6; no reliable D call. There are 16 residues in the CDR3. Germline lookup yields CDR1 LGHDT and CDR2 YNNKEL (reference sequence). As DNA, the CDR3 is TGTGCCAGCAGCTACGACATCGGAGACCCATATTCTCCCCTCCACTTT. Encoded protein: CASSYDIGDPYSPLHF.

This chain connects TRBV7-9 to TRBJ2-1; D is unclear. The CDR3 has 12 amino acids. Germline CDR1 SEHNR, CDR2 FQNEAQ (reference sequence). The V gene lost 5 bases and the J gene lost 12 bases, with 14 bases spanning the gap. CDR3 in amino acids: CASSLGVEGQFF. The DNA for the CDR3 is TGTGCCAGCAGCCTTGGGGTAGAAGGGCAGTTCTTC.

The rearrangement joins TRBV3-1 to TRBJ1-2; D call uncertain. Per germline, CDR1 LGHDT and CDR2 YNNKEL (reference sequence). The V gene lost 4 bases and the J gene lost 0 bases, with 15 bases spanning the gap. This CDR3 has 16 residues. This CDR3 is CASSPALPPTNYGYTF. Written as DNA, the CDR3 is TGTGCCAGCAGCCCAGCACTCCCTCCCACTAACTATGGCTACACCTTC.

This clonotype was counted between two and nine times. This sequence joins TRBV7-2 and TRBJ2-7; 9 bases agree with TRBD1. CDR1 and CDR2 from the germline V gene are SGHTA and FQGNSA. The V and J ends lost 5 bases and 9 bases, in that order; junction bases with no gene match: 14. The CDR3 is made up of 15 amino acids. The chain's CDR3 is CASSPTGQGFGTQYF. DNA of the CDR3: TGTGCCAGCAGCCCTACCGGACAGGGGTTTGGTACGCAGTACTTC.

This clonotype was observed a handful of times. Written as DNA, the CDR3 is TGTGCCAGTAGTATAGGTGGGTACAATGAGCAGTTCTTC. Translating it yields CASSIGGYNEQFF. The chain uses TRBV19 and TRBJ2-1, with D hard to call. Germline CDR1 LNHDA, CDR2 SQIVND (reference sequence). This CDR3 has 13 residues. Trimming left V 1 base short and J 4 bases short, with 5 bases between.

This clonotype was detected only a few times. This rearrangement joins TRBV7-3 to TRBJ2-1; TRBD1 aligns across 9 bases. Trimming removed 1 base from V and 7 bases from J; junction bases left unmatched: 5. The length of the CDR3 is 15 residues. CDR1 is SGHTA and CDR2 is FQGTGA in the germline V gene. CDR3 sequence: CASSLNRGLSNEQFF. The CDR3 nucleotides are TGTGCCAGCAGCTTAAACAGGGGGCTAAGTAATGAGCAGTTCTTC. Combining the CDR3 with reference TRBV7-3 and TRBJ2-1 gives the whole variable domain GAGVSQTPSNKVTEKGKYVELRCDPISGHTALYWYRQSLGQGPEFLIYFQGTGAADDSGLPNDRFFAVRPEGSVSTLKIQRTERGDSAVYLCASSLNRGLSNEQFFGPGTRLTVL.

This chain joins TRBV20-1 and TRBJ2-7; the D is unclear. The CDR3 runs to 11 residues. Trimming stripped 1 base from V and 5 bases from J, with 6 bases between. Germline V gene lookup returns CDR1 DFQATT and CDR2 SNEGSKA (reference sequence). The CDR3 protein is CSARVRDEQYF. DNA of the CDR3: TGCAGTGCTAGAGTGCGTGACGAGCAGTACTTC.

DNA for the CDR3: TGCAGTGCTAGAGCAGGTAGCAATCAGCCCCAGCATTTT. This gives the protein CSARAGSNQPQHF. V gene TRBV20-1 combines with J gene TRBJ1-5; D is ambiguous. V lost 1 base, J lost 0 bases, and 4 bases lay in between. This CDR3 region has 13 residues. CDR1 is DFQATT, CDR2 SNEGSKA, per germline (reference sequence).

This clonotype occurred once. The chain joins TRBV30 to TRBJ2-1, with D perhaps TRBD1 or TRBD2 (5 bases each). The CDR3 contains 10 residues. Germline values: CDR1 GTSNPN, CDR2 SVGIG (reference sequence). With 3 bases removed from V and 9 bases from J, the gap between germline ends came to 6 bases. The CDR3 coding sequence is TGTGCCTGGAGGAGGGGTGAGCAGTTCTTC. Translation: CAWRRGEQFF. The whole variable domain, remainder taken from reference TRBV30 and TRBJ2-1, is SQTIHQWPATLVQPVGSPLSLECTVEGTSNPNLYWYRQAAGRGLQLLFYSVGIGQISSEVPQNLSASRPQDRQFILSSKKLLLSDSGFYLCAWRRGEQFFGPGTRLTVL.

The chain carries TRBV2 and TRBJ1-1; D remains unclear. The CDR3 is made up of 14 amino acids. Germline CDR1 reads SNHLY; CDR2 reads FYNNEI. V was trimmed by 6 bases and J by 2 bases, leaving 13 bases between them. The CDR3 here is CASRVTPINTEAFF. DNA for the CDR3: TGTGCCAGCAGAGTTACTCCGATTAACACTGAAGCTTTCTTT. The variable domain in full, completed from reference TRBV2 and TRBJ1-1, reads EPEVTQTPSHQVTQMGQEVILRCVPISNHLYFYWYRQILGQKVEFLVSFYNNEISEKSEIFDDQFSVERPDGSNFTLKIRSTKLEDSAMYFCASRVTPINTEAFFGQGTRLTVV.

This clonotype was seen a few times. The chain couples TRBV20-1 to TRBJ1-2; D is undetermined. Trimming took off 3 bases at V and 1 base at J, with 9 bases between the two ends. CDR1 is DFQATT, CDR2 SNEGSKA, per germline (reference sequence). This CDR3 spans 13 amino acids. The chain's CDR3 is CSARWAYNYGYTF. The DNA of the CDR3 is TGCAGTGCTAGGTGGGCTTATAACTATGGCTACACCTTC.

Worth noting for this clonotype: This may come from a read error, since a much larger clone is one base off. V is TRBV4-3 and J is TRBJ2-1, with no clear D. The CDR3 is made up of 16 amino acids. Germline values: CDR1 LGHNA, CDR2 YSLEER. The CDR3 region has the DNA TGCGCCAGCAGCCAAGACTTCCGGAGCTCCTGCAATGAGCAGTTCTTC. Its protein product is CASSQDFRSSCNEQFF.

There are many counts of this clonotype. The CDR3 DNA reads TGTGCCAGCAGCTCGGACAGCAGTAGAGATACGCAGTATTTT. Its translation is CASSSDSSRDTQYF. The J gene is TRBJ2-3, the V gene TRBV7-2; a weak D match, TRBD1 (6 bases). The CDR3 has 14 amino acids. In germline, CDR1 is SGHTA, CDR2 FQGNSA. V gave up 4 bases and J gave up 5 bases, with 13 bases separating them.

The chain recombines TRBV6-1 with TRBJ1-4; 7 bases are shared with TRBD1. The germline CDR1 and CDR2 sequences are MNHNS and SASEGT. V dropped 11 bases and J dropped 8; count of bases not matched to a gene: 11. The CDR3 runs to 13 residues. The CDR3 spells CAGDGTAHEKLFF. In DNA form, the CDR3 reads TGTGCCGGGGACGGGACAGCGCACGAAAAACTGTTTTTT.

The rearrangement links TRBV14 to TRBJ1-2; D gene uncertain. Germline values: CDR1 SGHDN, CDR2 FVKESK. This CDR3 comprises 15 residues. Trimming cost V 4 bases and J 8 bases, with 20 bases left between them. CDR3 loop: CASSRQVGRTRGYTF. The CDR3 DNA is TGTGCCAGCAGCCGGCAAGTCGGTAGGACCAGGGGCTACACCTTC. Full variable domain (missing parts from reference TRBV14 and TRBJ1-2): EAGVTQFPSHSVIEKGQTVTLRCDPISGHDNLYWYRRVMGKEIKFLLHFVKESKQDESGMPNNRFLAERTGGTYSTLKVQPAELEDSGVYFCASSRQVGRTRGYTFGSGTRLTVV.

The J gene is TRBJ2-7, the V gene TRBV7-8; 11 bases line up with TRBD2. V lost 7 bases, J lost 6 bases, and 11 bases stayed unmatched. Germline V gives CDR1 SGHVS, CDR2 FQNEAQ. The CDR3 consists of 15 residues. The CDR3: CASTRLAGSFGEQYF. The CDR3 DNA reads TGTGCCAGCACTAGACTAGCGGGATCATTCGGCGAGCAGTACTTC.